One and the same sample provided the 5 T cell receptor beta chains below, sequenced in a study of Graves' ophthalmopathy and Graves' hyperthyroidism. Transcripts of RNA were the source for amplifying TCR beta CDR3 regions. RT-PCR in the first round used HTBI primers; a second-round multiplex PCR followed. One entry per CDR3 protein results from TCRdb running MiXCR on the multiplex PCR reads. The repertoire has 200,000 to 250,000 distinct CDR3 sequences, around a fifth of them found once; the top ten carry under 55%. Sequences were obtained from peripheral blood. The receptors here all came from a woman aged 50 to 60 with Graves' ophthalmopathy.

This clonotype showed up many times. The CDR3 region has the DNA TGTGCCAGCAGCCTCCAAGGGGCCGATAACTATGGCTACACCTTC. This translates into CASSLQGADNYGYTF. The chain couples TRBV7-9 to TRBJ1-2; D is possibly TRBD1 (5 bases). The CDR3 totals 15 residues. Germline V lookup: CDR1 SEHNR, CDR2 FQNEAQ (reference sequence). Trimming removed 5 bases at V and 1 base at J, with 14 bases between.

The table lists this clonotype with many counts. The CDR3 DNA follows: TGCAGTGCACCTGGGGGGTTGGGCACTGAAGCTTTCTTT. Translation gives CSAPGGLGTEAFF. V gene TRBV20-1 combines with J gene TRBJ1-1, with TRBD1 as a possible D gene (5 bases). Germline-derived CDR1 and CDR2 are DFQATT and SNEGSKA (reference sequence). CDR3 length: 13 amino acids. Trimming removed 6 bases from V and 4 bases from J, with 15 bases in between.

In its sample, this clonotype was seen many times. This chain uses TRBV5-1 with TRBJ1-6, with D possibly being TRBD1 (6 bases). Germline V gene sequence: CDR1 SGHRS, CDR2 YFSETQ. CDR3 length equals 14 residues. V dropped 0 bases and J dropped 6 bases, with 7 bases sitting between them. CDR3 DNA: TGCGCCAGCAGCTTGGACAGGGCTAATTCACCCCTCCACTTT. Translated, it gives CASSLDRANSPLHF. The variable domain in full, completed from reference TRBV5-1 and TRBJ1-6, reads KAGVTQTPRYLIKTRGQQVTLSCSPISGHRSVSWYQQTPGQGLQFLFEYFSETQRNKGNFPGRFSGRQFSNSRSEMNVSTLELGDSALYLCASSLDRANSPLHFGNGTRLTVT.

This clonotype was observed many times. V usage is TRBV6-2 or TRBV6-3 and J usage is TRBJ1-5, with 8 positions matching TRBD1. The CDR3 spans 17 residues. Germline trimming cut 1 base from V and 2 bases from J; bases unmatched to any gene: 7. From germline, CDR1 is MNHEY and CDR2 SVGEGT. The chain's CDR3 is CASSYLRDRSRNQPQHF. The CDR3 bases are TGTGCCAGCAGTTACTTACGGGACAGGTCTCGCAATCAGCCCCAGCATTTT.

This clonotype appeared many times. V and J are TRBV5-1 and TRBJ2-2; TRBD2 is a possible D gene (6 bases). The CDR3 has 14 residues. Per germline, CDR1 SGHRS and CDR2 YFSETQ. The V and J ends lost 5 bases and 7 bases respectively, with 15 bases between them. The CDR3 bases are TGCGCCAGCAGTTTTACGGGAGCGGGCGGGGAGCTGTTTTTT. This translates into CASSFTGAGGELFF.